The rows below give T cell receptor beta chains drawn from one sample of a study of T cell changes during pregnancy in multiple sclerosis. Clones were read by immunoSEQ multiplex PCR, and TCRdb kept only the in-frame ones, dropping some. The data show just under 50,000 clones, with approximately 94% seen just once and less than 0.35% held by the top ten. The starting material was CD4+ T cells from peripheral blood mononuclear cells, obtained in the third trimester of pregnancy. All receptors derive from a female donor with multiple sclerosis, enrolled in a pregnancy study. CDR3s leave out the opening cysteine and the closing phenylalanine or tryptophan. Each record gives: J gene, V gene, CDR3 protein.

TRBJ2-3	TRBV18	ASSPGLVNRDTQY
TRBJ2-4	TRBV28	ASRQIGQILAKNIQY
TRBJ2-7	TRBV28	ASDNFNRGLSHEQY
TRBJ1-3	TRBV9	ASSPYTGASGNTIY
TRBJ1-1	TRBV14	ASSPNRGQNTEAF
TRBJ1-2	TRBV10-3	AISESDGQVGGYT
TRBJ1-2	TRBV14	ASSQGPQGGT
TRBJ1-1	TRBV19	ASKSSRAGDRNTEAF
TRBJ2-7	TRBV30	AWSVSGGPYEQY
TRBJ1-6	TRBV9	ASSPDRLNSPLH
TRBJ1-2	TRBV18	ASSATTDAGYT
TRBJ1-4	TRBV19	ASSAGTGVNEKLF
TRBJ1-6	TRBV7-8	ASSPGTGVYNSPLH
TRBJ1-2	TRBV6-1	AGRDSSNYGYT
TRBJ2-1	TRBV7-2	ASSLGTSGGNEQF
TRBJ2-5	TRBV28	ASSLWGWTEKETQY
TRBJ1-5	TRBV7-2	ASSLVGTGSQPQH
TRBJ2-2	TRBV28	ASSLQGAGTGELF
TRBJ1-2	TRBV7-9	ASSLVAGWDGYT
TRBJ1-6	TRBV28	ASSSPGQGNSPLH
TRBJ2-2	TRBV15	ATSSKGLAGVSGELF
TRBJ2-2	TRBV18	ASSRTGLNTGELF
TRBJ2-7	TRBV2	ASAWDRDYEQY
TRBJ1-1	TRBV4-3	ASSQVRGKVRTEAF
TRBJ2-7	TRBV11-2	ASSFQSGTSYEQY
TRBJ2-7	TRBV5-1	ASSSTGYEQY
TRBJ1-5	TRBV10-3	AISEGRGNSNQPQH
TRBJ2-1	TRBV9	ASSVGLAGGVDEQF
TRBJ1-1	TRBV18	ASSPRDTEAF
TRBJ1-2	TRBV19	ASSLPGQTGGYT
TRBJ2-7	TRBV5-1	ASSLGAASAAYEQY
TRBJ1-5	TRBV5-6	ASSLSSLTGRNQPQH
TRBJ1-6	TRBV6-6	ASSFNRGRSPLH
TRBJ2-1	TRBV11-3	ASSPPGLSYNEQF
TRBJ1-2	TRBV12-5	ASAAGFGYT
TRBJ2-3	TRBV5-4	ASSFQGAPDTQY
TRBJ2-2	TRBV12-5	ASGLVLGTSGGASSGELF
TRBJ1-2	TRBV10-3	AISDSGQGFGGYT
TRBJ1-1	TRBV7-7	ASSPGLTAKAF
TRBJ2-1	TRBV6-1	ASSDQTSGSKQF
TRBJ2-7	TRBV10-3	AISTSGTPYEQY
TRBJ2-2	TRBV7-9	ASSLAGGTGELF
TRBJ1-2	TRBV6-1	ASSGRTGGFNYGYT
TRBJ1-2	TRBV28	ASRSGTGRSGYT
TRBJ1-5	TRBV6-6	ASSLGGASNQPQH
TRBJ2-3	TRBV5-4	ASSFGTRNTDTQY
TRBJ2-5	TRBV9	ASSPGDRPQETQY
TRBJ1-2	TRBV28	ASSKMDSYYGYT
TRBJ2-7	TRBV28	ASSYSSGLAAQQY
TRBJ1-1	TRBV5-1	ASSLTGWAEAF
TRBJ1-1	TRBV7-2	ASSLVGGGWTEAF
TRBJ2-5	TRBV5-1	ASSLEVGLAALGSVY
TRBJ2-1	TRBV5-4	ASSPKLAGDLYNEQF
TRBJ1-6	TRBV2	ASSPDNSPLH
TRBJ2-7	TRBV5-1	ASSLNPGQGAGAYEQY
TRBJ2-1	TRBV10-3	AVRGSSYNEQF